This TCR beta chain is from a study of identical twins' blood T cells. This CDR3 region has 13 residues. V lost 5 bases and J 7 bases, leaving 12 bases between the germline ends. Germline assignment: CDR1 MNHEY and CDR2 SVGEGT. This clonotype was picked up a small number of times. What it binds is not known. TCRdb passed the 5' RACE reads through MiXCR, listing each CDR3 protein once. Of fewer than 450,000 distinct CDR3 sequences in the sample, over 25% are singletons; the top ten hold roughly 5.5%. Study results and limitations: Twin repertoire similarity may partly reflect shared environment. Shared CDR3 clonotype counts tracked mainly the product of cloneset sizes.

The chain carries TRBV6-2 or TRBV6-3 and TRBJ1-5, with D perhaps matching TRBD1 (6 bases). The TCR originated in a woman between 18 and 55 years old in good health. The sequencing sample was made of PBMCs. The CDR3 loop reads CASSGGWGQPQHF. The DNA for the CDR3 is TGTGCCAGCAGTGGGGGCTGGGGACAGCCCCAGCATTTT.